This T cell receptor beta chain was recorded in a study of T cells in women clearing cervical HPV infection. The wider study: Cases: HPV16-related CIN3 or worse on histology, 2 invasive cancers. Whole-study findings and limits: CIN3+ cases had significantly higher TCR richness than controls; evenness did not differ.

Germline V gene data show CDR1 as LNHDA and CDR2 as SQIVND (reference sequence). Unmatched junction bases numbered 3, after V lost 4 bases and J lost 5 bases. This CDR3 has 13 amino acids. TCRdb's copy holds only in-frame clones and misses some; the assay was immunoSEQ multiplex PCR. Reported are approximately 12,000 clones; the ten largest clones contain roughly a tenth. A remark on this clone: Its antigen remains unknown. The read gets to within 3 residues of the CDR3 end, and the germline J gene fills in the rest.

The clonotype was recovered from a woman between 18 and 75 years old with a cervical HPV16 infection that either progressed to CIN3+ or cleared (not recorded which). Sequencing was performed on blood buffy coat. This sequence joins TRBV19 and TRBJ2-5, with TRBD1 identical over 8 bases. The sequenced CDR3 bases are TGTGCCAGTAGTACCAGGGGGCGGGAGACC. Encoded protein: CASSTRGRET. The full CDR3 reads CASSTRGRETQYF.